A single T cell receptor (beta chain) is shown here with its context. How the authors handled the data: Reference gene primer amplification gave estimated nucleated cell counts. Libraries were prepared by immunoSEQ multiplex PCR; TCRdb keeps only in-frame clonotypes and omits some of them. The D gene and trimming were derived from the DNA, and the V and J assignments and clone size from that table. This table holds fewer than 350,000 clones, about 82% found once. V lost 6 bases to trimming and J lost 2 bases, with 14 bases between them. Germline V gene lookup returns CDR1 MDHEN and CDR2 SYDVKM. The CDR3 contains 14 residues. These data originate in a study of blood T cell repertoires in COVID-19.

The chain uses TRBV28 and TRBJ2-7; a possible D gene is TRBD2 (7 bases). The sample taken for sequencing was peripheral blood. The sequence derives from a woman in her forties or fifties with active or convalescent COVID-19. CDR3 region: CASSWGGAPYEQYF. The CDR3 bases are TGTGCCAGCAGCTGGGGGGGGGCCCCCTACGAGCAGTACTTC.